This T cell receptor (beta chain) appears in the sequencing data of a study of OX40 agonist ivuxolimab in advanced cancers. Background on the study: Prior anti-PD-1, anti-PD-L1 or anti-CTLA-4 therapy did not bar entry, and about 40% had some. Three patients got partial responses; one had hepatocellular carcinoma and two had cutaneous melanoma.

Sequencing was performed with immunoSEQ multiplex PCR; in TCRdb, only in-frame clones are kept and a portion is missing. The table shows some 26,000 clones, with about 76% occurring only once. The CDR3 extends over 16 amino acids. CDR1 is SGDLS and CDR2 is YYNGEE in the germline V gene. Trimming took 4 bases from V and 5 from J; bases not matched to a gene: 10. The specimen was CD4+ or CD8+ T cells sorted from blood, collected in a trial of the OX40 agonist ivuxolimab. This chain connects TRBV9 to TRBJ1-1; 11 bases match TRBD1. This clonotype was obtained from an adult with an advanced solid tumor such as melanoma, head and neck, liver or kidney cancer. The CDR3 DNA sequence: TGTGCCAGCAGCCTTGGGACAGGGGGGCCGAGGACTGAAGCTTTCTTT. This sequence encodes CASSLGTGGPRTEAFF. Variable domain in full (rest from reference TRBV9 and TRBJ1-1): DSGVTQTPKHLITATGQRVTLRCSPRSGDLSVYWYQQSLDQGLQFLIQYYNGEERAKGNILERFSAQQFPDLHSELNLSSLELGDSALYFCASSLGTGGPRTEAFFGQGTRLTVV.